This entry describes one T cell receptor (beta chain). Germline-derived CDR1 and CDR2 are LNHNV and YYDKDF (reference sequence). The CDR3 spans 17 residues. Trimming shortened V by 2 bases and J by 7 bases, and 21 bases separated the two germline ends. The record originates from a study of blood T cell repertoires in COVID-19. Whole-study context: The samples span acute and convalescent COVID-19 from the United States, Italy and Spain.

Two negative PCRs, clearance, or symptom resolution had been documented for recovered Cohort 3 donors. Profiling relied on immunoSEQ multiplex PCR, and the TCRdb table lists in-frame clones only, not all of them. The table shows 200,000 or so clones, with approximately 83% occurring only once. This receptor was identified in a man aged 40-49 years who had recovered from COVID-19. Sequencing was carried out using PBMCs or T cells enriched from blood (not recorded which). This rearrangement joins TRBV15 to TRBJ1-5; D is unclear. The CDR3, as DNA: TGTGCCACCAGCAGATACCCCCCGGGGAAAATGGGACAGCCCCAGCATTTT. It encodes CATSRYPPGKMGQPQHF.